The T cell receptor delta chain described here comes from a study of gamma-delta chains in newborns, infants, children. The overall study: Polyclonal expansion of innate γδ T cells after birth follows microbial exposure.

Germline V lookup: CDR1 TSWWSYY, CDR2 QGS. J gave up 7 bases and V 1 base, and 21 bases lay outside the gene matches. This CDR3 comprises 20 residues. TCRdb reanalyzed the reads using CATT. The sample consists of about 5,400 delta-chain clones, around 18% of them appearing once. Relative to its sample, this clone is medium-sized. The chain recombines TRDV1 with TRDJ1, with 10 positions matching TRDD3. The TCR originated in a child who was a newborn, infant or young child, either healthy, febrile or measles-vaccinated (not recorded which). Source material: blood. The CDR3 here is CALGEQEGNWGIPPPGKLIF. The CDR3, as DNA: TGTGCTCTTGGGGAACAAGAGGGCAACTGGGGGATCCCACCCCCAGGTAAACTCATCTTT.